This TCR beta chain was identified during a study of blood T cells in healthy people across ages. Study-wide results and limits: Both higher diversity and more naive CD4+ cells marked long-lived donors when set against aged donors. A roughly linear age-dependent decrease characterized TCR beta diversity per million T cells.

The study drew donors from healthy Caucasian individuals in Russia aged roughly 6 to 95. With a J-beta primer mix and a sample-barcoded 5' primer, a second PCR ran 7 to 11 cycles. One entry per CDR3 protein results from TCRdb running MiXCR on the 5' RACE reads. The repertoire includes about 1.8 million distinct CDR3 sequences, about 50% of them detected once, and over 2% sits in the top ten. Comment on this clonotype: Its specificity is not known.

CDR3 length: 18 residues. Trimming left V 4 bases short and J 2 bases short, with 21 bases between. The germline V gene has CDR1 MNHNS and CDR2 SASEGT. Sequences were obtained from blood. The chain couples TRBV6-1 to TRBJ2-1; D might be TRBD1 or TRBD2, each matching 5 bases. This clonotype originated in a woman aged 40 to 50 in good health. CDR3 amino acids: CASSGQRPVGAPYNEQFF. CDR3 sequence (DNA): TGTGCCAGCAGTGGGCAGCGCCCGGTCGGGGCCCCCTACAATGAGCAGTTCTTC.